A single sample is the source of the 30 T cell receptor beta chains below, sequenced in a study of T cell responses to AZD1222 COVID-19 vaccine. Libraries were prepared by immunoSEQ multiplex PCR; TCRdb keeps only in-frame clonotypes and omits some of them. The sample contains about 85,000 clones, roughly 88% of which appear only once. Material: peripheral blood, obtained on day 0 of AZD1222 vaccination. The receptors derive from an adult in good health.

The chain has TRBV5-1 and TRBJ1-1, with D unresolved. V was cut by 3 bases and J by 4 bases, with 7 bases left in between. Looked up from germline, CDR1 is SGHRS and CDR2 is YFSETQ. The CDR3 totals 12 residues. CDR3 residues: CASSSGGTEAFF. CDR3 nucleotide sequence: TGCGCCAGCAGCTCGGGAGGCACTGAAGCTTTCTTT. Looking up the rest from reference TRBV5-1 and TRBJ1-1 gives the full variable domain: KAGVTQTPRYLIKTRGQQVTLSCSPISGHRSVSWYQQTPGQGLQFLFEYFSETQRNKGNFPGRFSGRQFSNSRSEMNVSTLELGDSALYLCASSSGGTEAFFGQGTRLTVV.

The V and J genes are TRBV4-2 and TRBJ2-3; D is uncertain. Per germline, CDR1 LGHNA and CDR2 YNFKEQ. With 1 base removed from V and 2 bases from J, the gap between germline ends came to 7 bases. CDR3 length equals 14 residues. In DNA form, the CDR3 reads TGTGCCAGCAGCCAAGGTGTAAACACAGATACGCAGTATTTT. It specifies CASSQGVNTDTQYF.

The chain uses TRBV29-1 and TRBJ2-1; TRBD1 aligns across 8 bases. The V gene's germline CDR1 is SQVTM and CDR2 ANQGSEA. V lost 6 bases to trimming and J lost 6 bases; unmatched junction nucleotides: 1. The CDR3 is 11 amino acids. CDR3 DNA: TGCAGCGTCGGACAGGGCAATGAGCAGTTCTTC. Its protein product is CSVGQGNEQFF.

The rearrangement joins TRBV5-5 to TRBJ1-2, with D possibly being TRBD1 (5 bases). CDR3 length: 16 amino acids. V was shortened by 5 bases and J by 6 bases, with 23 bases between the two germline ends. CDR1 is SGHKS, CDR2 YYEKEE, per germline (reference sequence). CDR3 residues: CASSPGQGALWDGYTF. The CDR3 DNA reads TGTGCCAGCAGTCCAGGCCAGGGAGCACTTTGGGATGGCTACACCTTC. Complete variable domain (other parts from reference TRBV5-5 and TRBJ1-2): DAGVTQSPTHLIKTRGQQVTLRCSPISGHKSVSWYQQVLGQGPQFIFQYYEKEERGRGNFPDRFSARQFPNYSSELNVNALLLGDSALYLCASSPGQGALWDGYTFGSGTRLTVV.

The chain recombines TRBV7-8 with TRBJ2-1, with TRBD2 matching over 10 bases. J lost 4 bases, V lost 7 bases, and 4 bases had no gene match. CDR1 and CDR2 from the germline V gene are SGHVS and FQNEAQ. CDR3 length: 14 residues. The DNA for the CDR3 is TGTGCCAGCAACGGACTAGCGGATTACAATGAGCAGTTCTTC. Encoded protein: CASNGLADYNEQFF.

The chain employs TRBV18 and TRBJ1-3, with D unclear. There are 16 residues in the CDR3. CDR1 is KGHSH and CDR2 is LQKENI in the germline V gene. Trimming cost V 6 bases and J 0 bases, with 15 bases left between them. The CDR3 DNA reads as TGTGCCAGCTCGCTCGGGCCCACTTACTCTGGAAACACCATATATTTT. Amino acid sequence: CASSLGPTYSGNTIYF.

The genes are TRBV6-5 and TRBJ2-7; no clear D. The germline V gene has CDR1 MNHEY and CDR2 SVGAGI. The CDR3 totals 14 residues. Trimming left V 0 bases short and J 3 bases short, with 9 bases between. As DNA, the CDR3 is TGTGCCAGCAGTTACTCGAGAACGAACTACGAGCAGTACTTC. The encoded protein is CASSYSRTNYEQYF.

The chain employs TRBV28 and TRBJ2-4; 7 bases align to TRBD2. Germline V gene data show CDR1 as MDHEN and CDR2 as SYDVKM. The CDR3 contains 19 residues. V was pared by 3 bases and J by 7 bases, with 21 bases of the junction left unmatched. CDR3 sequence (DNA): TGTGCCAGCAGTTTTTCCACTGAGCTAGCGGCCATCATGGTGAACATTCAGTACTTC. Residues: CASSFSTELAAIMVNIQYF.

The rearrangement joins TRBV27 to TRBJ2-3, with 12 bases matching TRBD2. Germline V gene data show CDR1 as MNHEY and CDR2 as SMNVEV (reference sequence). This CDR3 has 15 amino acids. The ends lost 4 bases at V and 6 bases at J; junction bases unmatched: 5. CDR3 sequence reads: CASSSTSGSLDTQYF. The CDR3 DNA is TGTGCCAGCAGTTCGACTAGCGGGAGCTTGGATACGCAGTATTTT.

This clone was seen a single time. The rearrangement links TRBV28 to TRBJ2-7, with D perhaps TRBD2 (5 bases). The length of the CDR3 is 15 residues. In germline, CDR1 is MDHEN, CDR2 SYDVKM. V was shortened by 2 bases and J by 9 bases, with 20 bases between the two germline ends. The CDR3 DNA follows: TGTGCCAGCAGTTTAAGGCCTCGGCCCCTTCGGGGGCAGTACTTC. This gives the protein CASSLRPRPLRGQYF.

This sequence joins TRBV7-9 and TRBJ1-2; D perhaps matches TRBD1 (5 bases). Germline values: CDR1 SEHNR, CDR2 FQNEAQ (reference sequence). This CDR3 comprises 14 residues. The germline V and J ends were trimmed by 2 bases and 0 bases, with 7 bases remaining between them. CDR3 DNA: TGTGCCAGCAGCTTAACAGGTTCTAACTATGGCTACACCTTC. As protein: CASSLTGSNYGYTF.

The chain has TRBV19 and TRBJ1-5; D ambiguous. CDR3 length equals 15 residues. From germline, CDR1 is LNHDA and CDR2 SQIVND (reference sequence). Between the trimmed V and J ends, which lost 4 bases and 7 bases, there was a span of 17 bases. This CDR3 is CASSTLAWEGQPQHF. The DNA of the CDR3 is TGTGCCAGTAGTACGCTAGCCTGGGAAGGGCAGCCCCAGCATTTT.

The J gene is TRBJ2-1, the V gene TRBV21-1; no check of the table's D call, TRBD2, against the DNA was made. TRBV21-1 is termed a pseudogene. This CDR3 has 16 amino acids. The CDR3 nucleotides read TGTGCCAGCAGCAGGACGTCAACTAGAGAACACAATGAGCAGTTCTTC. It is translated as CASSRTSTREHNEQFF.

V gene TRBV7-9 combines with J gene TRBJ2-5; a weak D match, TRBD2 (6 bases). Germline values: CDR1 SEHNR, CDR2 FQNEAQ (reference sequence). The CDR3 has 11 amino acids. V lost 8 bases and J lost 2, with 6 bases in between. The CDR3: CASRGQETQYF. Here the CDR3 DNA reads TGTGCCAGCCGGGGGCAAGAGACCCAGTACTTC.

The V call is TRBV27, the J call TRBJ2-1, with TRBD1 matching over 7 bases. Germline lookup yields CDR1 MNHEY and CDR2 SMNVEV (reference sequence). This CDR3 has 14 residues. With 5 bases clipped from V and 3 bases from J, the junction kept 4 bases outside the gene matches. This CDR3 is CASSVRDSYNEQFF. CDR3 sequence (DNA): TGTGCCAGCAGTGTCCGGGACAGCTACAATGAGCAGTTCTTC.

The genes are TRBV7-8 and TRBJ1-6; TRBD1 agrees at 8 bases. The CDR3 is made up of 16 amino acids. CDR1 and CDR2 (germline): SGHVS, FQNEAQ. The V segment lost 3 bases and the J segment 4 bases; nucleotides outside the gene matches: 5. CDR3 sequence: CASSLARGQYNSPLHF. The CDR3 nucleotides are TGTGCCAGCAGCTTGGCCAGGGGGCAGTATAATTCACCCCTCCACTTT. Full variable domain (remainder filled in from reference TRBV7-8 and TRBJ1-6): GAGVSQSPRYKVAKRGQDVALRCDPISGHVSLFWYQQALGQGPEFLTYFQNEAQLDKSGLPSDRFFAERPEGSVSTLKIQRTQQEDSAVYLCASSLARGQYNSPLHFGNGTRLTVT.

Comment on this clone: One end of the junction fails to match germline, which may point to a read error. The chain uses TRBV2 and TRBJ2-7; D perhaps matches TRBD2 (5 bases). CDR3 size: 13 residues. In germline, CDR1 is SNHLY, CDR2 FYNNEI. The CDR3 here is CASSPWEIYGQYF. The CDR3 DNA reads TGTGCCAGCAGTCCCTGGGAGATCTACGGGCAGTACTTC.

The rearrangement joins TRBV7-3 to TRBJ2-2; D uncertain. V was shortened by 5 bases and J by 2 bases, with 15 bases between the two germline ends. CDR3 length: 16 residues. CDR1 is SGHTA, CDR2 FQGTGA, per germline. CDR3 in DNA: TGTGCCAGCAGCCTCCTCCCCGGTGAAAACACCGGGGAGCTGTTTTTT. Protein: CASSLLPGENTGELFF. Variable domain in full (rest from reference TRBV7-3 and TRBJ2-2): GAGVSQTPSNKVTEKGKYVELRCDPISGHTALYWYRQSLGQGPEFLIYFQGTGAADDSGLPNDRFFAVRPEGSVSTLKIQRTERGDSAVYLCASSLLPGENTGELFFGEGSRLTVL.

In this sample, this clone turned up a few times. The genes are TRBV29-1 and TRBJ1-2, with a weak D call TRBD1 (5 bases). Trimming took off 7 bases at V and 7 bases at J, with 13 bases between the two ends. The germline V gene encodes CDR1 SQVTM and CDR2 ANQGSEA. The CDR3 is 11 residues long. This CDR3 reads CSAKDSAGYTF. The CDR3 nucleotides read TGCAGCGCTAAAGACAGTGCTGGCTACACCTTC.

The genes are TRBV6-5 and TRBJ2-5, with a possible D match to TRBD1 (6 bases). V was pared by 5 bases and J by 2 bases, with 9 bases between. The CDR3 is made up of 13 amino acids. Germline loops: CDR1 MNHEY, CDR2 SVGAGI. The CDR3 DNA is TGTGCCAGCAGTCCAGGGGCTCAAGAGACCCAGTACTTC. It encodes CASSPGAQETQYF.

V is TRBV18 and J is TRBJ1-2; perhaps TRBD1 as D (6 bases). Trimming took off 6 bases at V and 2 bases at J, with 19 bases between the two ends. Germline-derived CDR1 and CDR2 are KGHSH and LQKENI. The CDR3 contains 16 residues. The CDR3 is CASSATIKQGNYGYTF. As DNA, the CDR3 is TGTGCCAGCTCCGCCACTATAAAACAGGGAAACTATGGCTACACCTTC.

This chain connects TRBV24-1 to TRBJ2-2; perhaps TRBD1 as D (6 bases). The V gene lost 5 bases and the J gene lost 2 bases, with 8 bases spanning the gap. The V gene's germline CDR1 is KGHDR and CDR2 SFDVKD. This CDR3 is 14 amino acids long. The CDR3 sequence: CATSAQGNTGELFF. CDR3 in DNA: TGTGCCACCAGTGCACAGGGAAACACCGGGGAGCTGTTTTTT.

V and J are TRBV10-3 and TRBJ2-1; D remains ambiguous. Germline V gene lookup returns CDR1 ENHRY and CDR2 SYGVKD. The CDR3 is 13 amino acids. Trimming left V 8 bases short and J 0 bases short, with 8 bases between. CDR3 bases: TGTGCCATCGGGGTGAGCTCCTACAATGAGCAGTTCTTC. Its protein is CAIGVSSYNEQFF.

The genes are TRBV10-3 and TRBJ2-6; 7 nucleotides agree with TRBD1. This CDR3 is built from 16 residues. Looked up from germline, CDR1 is ENHRY and CDR2 is SYGVKD. V lost 0 bases to trimming and J lost 2 bases; unmatched junction nucleotides: 1. Here the CDR3 DNA reads TGTGCCATCAGTGAGTCGACAGGGCCTGGGGCCAACGTCCTGACTTTC. This sequence encodes CAISESTGPGANVLTF.

This clone occurred a few times. The chain joins TRBV10-3 to TRBJ2-7; 12 bases agree with TRBD1. Germline V gene data show CDR1 as ENHRY and CDR2 as SYGVKD. V was clipped by 2 bases and J by 1 base; unmatched bases: 3. The CDR3 is made up of 16 amino acids. CDR3 coding DNA: TGTGCCATCAGTGAGGGGACAGGGGGCCCATCCTACGAGCAGTACTTC. It is translated as CAISEGTGGPSYEQYF.

The gene calls are TRBV2 and TRBJ1-4, with 9 bases matching TRBD1. Germline assignment: CDR1 SNHLY and CDR2 FYNNEI. The CDR3 has 18 residues. J was trimmed by 1 base and V by 4 bases; bases with no gene match: 10. In DNA form, the CDR3 reads TGTGCCAGCAGTGCTGGACAGGGGACCCGCAAAACTAATGAAAAACTGTTTTTT. It yields the protein CASSAGQGTRKTNEKLFF.

The chain links TRBV19 to TRBJ2-7; possible D gene TRBD1, 5 bases. CDR3 size: 13 residues. Per the germline V gene, CDR1 is LNHDA and CDR2 is SQIVND (reference sequence). With 4 bases removed from V and 2 bases from J, the gap between germline ends came to 9 bases. The CDR3 DNA reads TGTGCCAGTAGTACGACAGCGACCTACGAGCAGTACTTC. Encoded protein: CASSTTATYEQYF.

This rearrangement joins TRBV6-2 or TRBV6-3 to TRBJ2-5, with TRBD1 matching 7 bases. The CDR3 length is 12 residues. Per germline, CDR1 MNHEY and CDR2 SVGEGT. V shed 5 bases, J shed 5 bases, and the junction held 2 bases outside the gene matches. CDR3 nucleotide sequence: TGTGCCAGCAGTCTACAGGGGGAGACCCAGTACTTC. Amino acids: CASSLQGETQYF.

The chain has TRBV12-3 or TRBV12-4 and TRBJ2-5; D call uncertain. There are 13 residues in the CDR3. Trimming took off 5 bases at V and 5 bases at J, with 12 bases between the two ends. The CDR3 loop is CASSPILSETQYF. CDR3 DNA: TGTGCCAGCAGTCCGATCCTAAGTGAGACCCAGTACTTC.

This clone came up once. V gene TRBV6-5 combines with J gene TRBJ1-5; D remains ambiguous. CDR3 length equals 13 residues. Looked up from germline, CDR1 is MNHEY and CDR2 is SVGAGI. Trimming stripped 4 bases from V and 0 bases from J, with 4 bases between. CDR3 DNA: TGTGCCAGCAGTTTGAATAGCAATCAGCCCCAGCATTTT. Its protein product is CASSLNSNQPQHF.